The 32 T cell receptor beta chains reported below all come from one sample, sequenced in a study of cytomegalovirus exposure and HLA in healthy donors. PCR used 60 Vbeta primers and 13 Jbeta primers. Profiled with immunoSEQ multiplex PCR; TCRdb holds only in-frame clones, not every one. The profile covers over 100,000 clones, with 73% appearing a single time and approximately 2.1% taken by the ten largest. Input material: PBMCs. Receptors were obtained from a woman aged 40 to 50 in good health and CMV-seropositive.

V is TRBV7-6 and J is TRBJ2-1; TRBD2 matches at 9 bases. The CDR3 consists of 16 residues. V lost 4 bases and J lost 0; bases outside the gene matches: 4. The germline V gene has CDR1 SGHVS and CDR2 FNYEAQ. The CDR3 here is CASSSGLANSYNEQFF. The CDR3 nucleotides are TGTGCCAGCAGCTCCGGACTAGCGAACTCCTACAATGAGCAGTTCTTC. The full variable domain, rest sourced from reference TRBV7-6 and TRBJ2-1, is GAGVSQSPRYKVTKRGQDVALRCDPISGHVSLYWYRQALGQGPEFLTYFNYEAQQDKSGLPNDRFSAERPEGSISTLTIQRTEQRDSAMYRCASSSGLANSYNEQFFGPGTRLTVL.

The chain carries TRBV13 and TRBJ1-4; the D is unclear. The CDR3 is 16 residues long. V lost 5 bases and J lost 6, with 19 bases in between. CDR1 and CDR2 (germline): PRHDT, FYEKMQ (reference sequence). The CDR3 DNA reads TGTGCCAGCAGCCCAGCTGGCGGTAGAATGGATGAAAAACTGTTTTTT. Protein product: CASSPAGGRMDEKLFF.

This clone is a singleton in its sample. The chain employs TRBV29-1 and TRBJ2-4, with 10 bases aligning to TRBD1. V dropped 1 base and J dropped 1; count of bases not matched to a gene: 1. This CDR3 comprises 15 residues. CDR1 is SQVTM, CDR2 ANQGSEA, per germline. The CDR3 sequence: CSVEGQGAAKNIQYF. The CDR3 DNA sequence: TGCAGCGTTGAAGGACAGGGGGCGGCCAAAAACATTCAGTACTTC. The full variable domain, completed using reference TRBV29-1 and TRBJ2-4, is SAVISQKPSRDICQRGTSLTIQCQVDSQVTMMFWYRQQPGQSLTLIATANQGSEATYESGFVIDKFPISRPNLTFSTLTVSNMSPEDSSIYLCSVEGQGAAKNIQYFGAGTRLSVL.

This clone was observed a handful of times. Written as DNA, the CDR3 is TGTGCCAGCAGCCGAATTGGGACACCAAATGAAAAACTGTTTTTT. It codes for CASSRIGTPNEKLFF. The chain employs TRBV7-9 and TRBJ1-4, with D possibly TRBD1 on 6 matching bases. V was clipped by 5 bases and J by 5 bases, with 15 bases between them. The CDR3 totals 15 residues. Germline CDR1 SEHNR, CDR2 FQNEAQ (reference sequence). Using reference TRBV7-9 and TRBJ1-4 for the parts outside the CDR3, the full variable domain is DTGVSQNPRHKITKRGQNVTFRCDPISEHNRLYWYRQTLGQGPEFLTYFQNEAQLEKSRLLSDRFSAERPKGSFSTLEIQRTEQGDSAMYLCASSRIGTPNEKLFFGSGTQLSVL.

The chain employs TRBV6-5 and TRBJ2-2; 8 nucleotides align to TRBD1. V was clipped by 4 bases and J by 7 bases; unmatched bases: 5. The CDR3 runs 14 residues. Germline V gene data show CDR1 as MNHEY and CDR2 as SVGAGI. CDR3 sequence reads: CASSSGGRGGELFF. The CDR3 bases are TGTGCCAGCAGTTCAGGGGGCCGGGGCGGGGAGCTGTTTTTT.

This clone was detected a few times. V gene TRBV5-6 combines with J gene TRBJ1-6, with TRBD1 identical over 8 bases. Per germline, CDR1 SGHDT and CDR2 YYEEEE. This CDR3 has 15 amino acids. After removal of 4 bases from V and 7 bases from J, the junction contained 7 bases not matched to a gene. The DNA for the CDR3 is TGTGCCAGCAGCCGGGGGACAGGCGGAAATTCACCCCTCCACTTT. It translates to CASSRGTGGNSPLHF.

The gene calls are TRBV13 and TRBJ1-2; 9 bases map to TRBD1. V shed 5 bases and J 8 bases; nucleotides not matched to a gene: 12. The germline V gene has CDR1 PRHDT and CDR2 FYEKMQ (reference sequence). This CDR3 region has 15 residues. DNA of the CDR3: TGTGCCAGCAGCACGCTGACCGGACAGGGGAAAGGCTACACCTTC. Its protein product is CASSTLTGQGKGYTF.

CDR3 DNA sequence: TGTGCCAGCAGTTCCCAAGGGGCGCGAAATCAGCCCCAGCATTTT. The encoded protein is CASSSQGARNQPQHF. This chain links TRBV28 with TRBJ1-5, with a weak D call TRBD1 (5 bases). The ends were cut back, 4 bases at V and 4 bases at J, with 14 bases in the middle. This CDR3 spans 15 amino acids. Germline CDR1 and CDR2: MDHEN and SYDVKM.

V gene TRBV6-5 combines with J gene TRBJ2-5, with D perhaps TRBD1 (5 bases). The end of the DNA is better explained by TRBJ2-7, so the J call may be wrong. CDR1 and CDR2 from the germline V gene are MNHEY and SVGAGI. The CDR3 loop spans 16 amino acids. In DNA, the CDR3 is TGTGCCAGCAGTTACTCGATTTCAGGGCCGTCCTACGAGCAGTACTTC. As protein: CASSYSISGPSYEQYF.

The gene calls are TRBV29-1 and TRBJ2-7; 8 bases are shared with TRBD1. The germline gives CDR1 SQVTM, CDR2 ANQGSEA. V shed 6 bases and J 2 bases; nucleotides not matched to a gene: 6. CDR3 size: 13 residues. The CDR3 nucleotides are TGCAGCGTAACTAGGACAGGGACCTACGAGCAGTACTTC. Encoded protein: CSVTRTGTYEQYF.

The J gene is TRBJ1-1, the V gene TRBV6-5, with D tentatively TRBD1 (6 bases). This CDR3 contains 16 residues. Germline CDR1 is MNHEY and CDR2 is SVGAGI. V lost 0 bases to trimming and J lost 7 bases, with 18 bases between them. CDR3 in amino acids: CASSYSGGMTTLEAFF. The CDR3 bases are TGTGCCAGCAGTTACTCTGGGGGCATGACTACTCTTGAAGCTTTCTTT.

This clone has at least ten counts. The chain recombines TRBV19 with TRBJ2-7; TRBD1 aligns across 7 bases. This CDR3 region has 14 residues. J was trimmed by 7 bases and V by 2 bases; bases with no gene match: 8. In germline, CDR1 is LNHDA, CDR2 SQIVND (reference sequence). Written as DNA, the CDR3 is TGTGCCAGTAGTATACGACAGGGAAGGGGTGAGCAGTACTTC. Translation: CASSIRQGRGEQYF.

CDR3 region: CASSPDDRAGNTIYF. In nucleotides, the CDR3 is TGTGCCAGCAGCCCTGATGACAGGGCTGGAAACACCATATATTTT. V is TRBV9 and J is TRBJ1-3; 7 positions agree with TRBD1. J lost 2 bases, V lost 4 bases, and 6 bases had no gene match. CDR3 length: 15 amino acids. CDR1 and CDR2 (germline): SGDLS, YYNGEE. Variable domain in full (rest from reference TRBV9 and TRBJ1-3): DSGVTQTPKHLITATGQRVTLRCSPRSGDLSVYWYQQSLDQGLQFLIQYYNGEERAKGNILERFSAQQFPDLHSELNLSSLELGDSALYFCASSPDDRAGNTIYFGEGSWLTVV.

This chain connects TRBV6-4 to TRBJ2-3; TRBD2 aligns across 7 bases. There are 15 residues in the CDR3. V dropped 0 bases and J dropped 6; count of bases not matched to a gene: 6. The germline CDR1 and CDR2 sequences are MRHNA and SNTAGT. The CDR3 reads CASSDSGGRSDTQYF. The CDR3 DNA is TGTGCCAGCAGTGACTCTGGCGGGAGAAGCGATACGCAGTATTTT.

The V and J genes are TRBV9 and TRBJ2-3; 8 bases map to TRBD2. CDR3 length: 17 residues. CDR1 and CDR2 (germline): SGDLS, YYNGEE. V was pared by 3 bases and J by 0 bases, with 9 bases of the junction left unmatched. The CDR3 here is CASSGEAGGTSTDTQYF. CDR3 sequence (DNA): TGTGCCAGCAGCGGCGAGGCGGGGGGTACTAGCACAGATACGCAGTATTTT. Full variable domain (outside the CDR3, taken from reference TRBV9 and TRBJ2-3): DSGVTQTPKHLITATGQRVTLRCSPRSGDLSVYWYQQSLDQGLQFLIQYYNGEERAKGNILERFSAQQFPDLHSELNLSSLELGDSALYFCASSGEAGGTSTDTQYFGPGTRLTVL.

The chain carries TRBV10-3 and TRBJ2-7; unclear D gene. The germline V and J ends were trimmed by 3 bases and 2 bases, with 8 bases remaining between them. The CDR3 is made up of 13 amino acids. The germline gives CDR1 ENHRY, CDR2 SYGVKD. The CDR3 loop reads CAISDRGAYEQYF. The CDR3 DNA reads TGTGCCATCAGTGACAGAGGAGCCTACGAGCAGTACTTC.

The J gene is TRBJ2-2, the V gene TRBV4-2, with 7 bases matching TRBD2. The CDR3 runs 15 residues. V lost 4 bases and J lost 7; bases outside the gene matches: 9. The V gene's germline CDR1 is LGHNA and CDR2 YNFKEQ. The CDR3 is CASSRDGGGYGELFF. DNA for the CDR3: TGTGCCAGCAGCCGCGATGGGGGGGGTTACGGGGAGCTGTTTTTT.

This rearrangement joins TRBV4-3 to TRBJ2-1; a weak D match, TRBD2 (6 bases). The CDR3 covers 18 residues. V was trimmed by 0 bases and J by 5 bases, leaving 20 bases between them. Per the germline V gene, CDR1 is LGHNA and CDR2 is YSLEER. CDR3 amino acids: CASSQDLTGASRDNEQFF. CDR3 DNA: TGCGCCAGCAGCCAAGATCTTACGGGAGCGTCGAGAGACAATGAGCAGTTCTTC.

The chain employs TRBV6-5 and TRBJ2-1; TRBD2 is a possible D gene (5 bases). V lost 5 bases and J lost 4, with 15 bases in between. This CDR3 contains 15 residues. CDR1 is MNHEY and CDR2 is SVGAGI in the germline V gene. CDR3 bases: TGTGCCAGCAGTCCTGACCTCGAGGGTTACAATGAGCAGTTCTTC. Translated: CASSPDLEGYNEQFF.

The CDR3 DNA is TGTGCCAGCACCCCGCAGGTCCGACAGGATAGCGGCTACACCTTC. Its translation: CASTPQVRQDSGYTF. The chain employs TRBV6-1 and TRBJ1-2, with D maybe TRBD1 (6 bases). The CDR3 is made up of 15 amino acids. Looked up from germline, CDR1 is MNHNS and CDR2 is SASEGT. V dropped 7 bases and J dropped 8 bases, with 23 bases sitting between them.

The genes are TRBV2 and TRBJ1-2; 8 positions match TRBD1. The CDR3 sequence is 14 residues long. Germline values: CDR1 SNHLY, CDR2 FYNNEI. The ends lost 6 bases at V and 3 bases at J; junction bases unmatched: 6. The CDR3 region is CASRSGTGDYGYTF. The CDR3 bases are TGTGCCAGCAGGTCTGGGACAGGCGACTATGGCTACACCTTC. Looking up the rest from reference TRBV2 and TRBJ1-2 gives the full variable domain: EPEVTQTPSHQVTQMGQEVILRCVPISNHLYFYWYRQILGQKVEFLVSFYNNEISEKSEIFDDQFSVERPDGSNFTLKIRSTKLEDSAMYFCASRSGTGDYGYTFGSGTRLTVV.

J is TRBJ2-7 and V is TRBV7-2, with 8 bases fitting TRBD1. Per germline, CDR1 SGHTA and CDR2 FQGNSA. J lost 4 bases, V lost 0 bases, and 8 bases had no gene match. The CDR3 covers 16 residues. CDR3 sequence (DNA): TGTGCCAGCAGCTTAGCGAAGACAGGGGAAGGTTACGAGCAGTACTTC. Its protein product is CASSLAKTGEGYEQYF.

The chain couples TRBV7-2 to TRBJ2-7, with D maybe TRBD1 (6 bases). CDR3 length: 14 amino acids. Germline V gene lookup returns CDR1 SGHTA and CDR2 FQGNSA. V was trimmed by 5 bases and J by 2 bases, leaving 13 bases between them. CDR3 sequence reads: CASSTQQGPYEQYF. DNA for the CDR3: TGTGCCAGCAGCACCCAACAGGGTCCCTACGAGCAGTACTTC. The variable domain in full, with the rest retrieved from reference TRBV7-2 and TRBJ2-7, is GAGVSQSPSNKVTEKGKDVELRCDPISGHTALYWYRQSLGQGLEFLIYFQGNSAPDKSGLPSDRFSAERTGGSVSTLTIQRTQQEDSAVYLCASSTQQGPYEQYFGPGTRLTVT.

The CDR3: CASSRDRTYGYTF. The CDR3 DNA reads as TGTGCCAGCAGCCGCGACAGGACCTATGGCTACACCTTC. This chain connects TRBV6-5 to TRBJ1-2; maybe TRBD1 (6 bases). Deletions cut 6 bases from V and 4 bases from J, with 12 bases between. The V gene's germline CDR1 is MNHEY and CDR2 SVGAGI. The CDR3 is made up of 13 amino acids.

The genes are TRBV6-6 and TRBJ2-3, with D possibly TRBD2 on 5 matching bases. CDR3 size: 13 residues. V was cut by 8 bases and J by 0 bases, with 9 bases left in between. Germline V CDR1 and CDR2: MNHNY, SVGAGI (reference sequence). The CDR3 sequence: CASRGISTDTQYF. The CDR3 nucleotides are TGTGCCAGCCGGGGAATCAGCACAGATACGCAGTATTTT.

This chain links TRBV7-3 with TRBJ2-1; 7 bases align to TRBD2. The germline gives CDR1 SGHTA, CDR2 FQGTGA. The CDR3 covers 16 residues. Germline trimming cut 8 bases from V and 7 bases from J; bases unmatched to any gene: 17. CDR3 protein: CASHKAGWDSRNEQFF. Here the CDR3 DNA reads TGTGCCAGCCATAAAGCGGGGTGGGACTCGAGGAATGAGCAGTTCTTC.

The rearrangement links TRBV6-6 to TRBJ1-5, with 7 nucleotides matching TRBD1. This CDR3 region has 16 residues. Trimming removed 0 bases from V and 4 bases from J; junction bases left unmatched: 6. Germline lookup yields CDR1 MNHNY and CDR2 SVGAGI (reference sequence). The CDR3 DNA reads TGTGCCAGCAGTTACTCGAAAGGGGGCGCGAATCAGCCCCAGCATTTT. Residues: CASSYSKGGANQPQHF.

The chain has TRBV18 and TRBJ2-1; 7 nucleotides agree with TRBD2. Germline V gene sequence: CDR1 KGHSH, CDR2 LQKENI. With 1 base clipped from V and 8 bases from J, the junction kept 11 bases outside the gene matches. This CDR3 has 16 residues. The DNA of the CDR3 is TGTGCCAGCTCACCACTTCTCGCGGGGGTAAGAGATGAGCAGTTCTTC. The encoded protein is CASSPLLAGVRDEQFF.

This clone was found a few times. The gene calls are TRBV28 and TRBJ2-1; TRBD2 is a possible D gene (6 bases). The germline V gene has CDR1 MDHEN and CDR2 SYDVKM. This CDR3 has 19 residues. Between the trimmed V and J ends, which lost 3 bases and 7 bases, there was a span of 28 bases. The CDR3 DNA is TGTGCCAGCAGTTTTGGGGGGACGGCCCACTTCCTACGGCCTAATGAGCAGTTCTTC. Translating it yields CASSFGGTAHFLRPNEQFF.

This chain joins TRBV4-1 and TRBJ1-1; D may be TRBD1 (5 bases). V was cut by 0 bases and J by 1 base, with 9 bases left in between. The CDR3 loop spans 15 amino acids. CDR1 and CDR2 from the germline V gene are MGHRA and YSYEKL. Here the CDR3 reads CASSQESGGNTEAFF. The CDR3 DNA follows: TGCGCCAGCAGCCAAGAATCCGGGGGGAACACTGAAGCTTTCTTT.

Only a few counts were recorded for this clone. The chain recombines TRBV28 with TRBJ1-1, with D perhaps TRBD1 (5 bases). With 11 bases removed from V and 11 bases from J, the gap between germline ends came to 21 bases. The CDR3 consists of 12 residues. Germline V gene sequence: CDR1 MDHEN, CDR2 SYDVKM. Written as DNA, the CDR3 is TGTGCCGGAGGGGACCAGACAGCAAGGGCTTTCTTT. It yields the protein CAGGDQTARAFF.

The V gene is TRBV29-1, the J gene TRBJ2-7, with 8 bases fitting TRBD2. Germline V gives CDR1 SQVTM, CDR2 ANQGSEA. J gave up 1 base and V 4 bases, and 9 bases lay outside the gene matches. The CDR3 sequence is 15 residues long. The CDR3 sequence: CSVAPSGPISYEQYF. The CDR3 DNA follows: TGCAGCGTTGCCCCTAGCGGGCCCATTTCCTACGAGCAGTACTTC.